The present T cell receptor beta chain was sequenced within a study of T-cell memory formation after mild COVID-19. TCRdb re-called the 5' RACE reads with MiXCR, one entry per CDR3 protein. The table has hundreds of thousands of distinct CDR3 sequences, 15% to 20% seen once. General study results and limits: Within pre-infection memory, some responding clones were found, suggesting cross-reactive memory joined. In second-wave clones peaking day 37, SARS-CoV-2 specificity remained unconfirmed.

This clonotype was detected only a few times. Its specificity is not known. Germline V lookup: CDR1 MNHNY, CDR2 SVGAGI (reference sequence). Trimming removed 0 bases at V and 3 bases at J, with 10 bases between. The CDR3 contains 15 residues. Sequenced input: PBMCs or a T cell subset sorted from them (not recorded which). The receptor was isolated from an adult woman who had mild COVID-19 (a few samples of this study predate the infection). Cell type and time point are not known. V gene TRBV6-6 combines with J gene TRBJ2-3; perhaps TRBD2 as D (6 bases). DNA for the CDR3: TGTGCCAGCAGTTACTCGGCCGGGAGAACAGATACGCAGTATTTT. Its translation: CASSYSAGRTDTQYF.